These 5 T cell receptor beta chains share one sample of origin, sequenced in a study of T cells in women clearing cervical HPV infection. Some clones are missing from TCRdb's copy, which holds only in-frame ones; the method was immunoSEQ multiplex PCR. There are about 23,000 clones in the sample, with less than 3.5% held by the top ten. Sequenced sample: blood buffy coat. Source of these receptors: a woman between 18 and 75 years old with a cervical HPV16 infection that either progressed to CIN3+ or cleared (not recorded which).

Points on this clone: The missing CDR3 end, 3 residues past where the read stops, is filled in from the germline J gene. This chain uses TRBV5-5 with TRBJ2-1; TRBD2 is a possible D gene (6 bases). Deletions cut 0 bases from V and 3 bases from J, with 7 bases between. Germline V gives CDR1 SGHKS, CDR2 YYEKEE (reference sequence). The CDR3 length is 14 residues. The sequenced CDR3 bases are TGTGCCAGCAGCTTGGCGGGGGACTACAATGAG. Its translation is CASSLAGDYNE. The whole CDR3 reads CASSLAGDYNEQFF.

Note on this clone: Sequencing ends 3 residues short of the CDR3 end; the germline J gene provides the rest. The genes are TRBV5-1 and TRBJ2-1, with a weak D call TRBD1 (6 bases). The CDR3 length is 15 residues. V lost 0 bases and J 3 bases, leaving 10 bases between the germline ends. Germline V gene sequence: CDR1 SGHRS, CDR2 YFSETQ. This chain's CDR3 is CASSLESTGYNEQFF. The CDR3 bases that were read are TGCGCCAGCAGCTTGGAATCGACAGGCTACAATGAG.

A word on this clone: With the read ending 3 residues before the CDR3 end, the germline J gene is used to fill in that end. The J gene is TRBJ1-4, the V gene TRBV11-3, with D possibly being TRBD1 (5 bases). The CDR3 contains 15 residues. Germline CDR1 is SGHNT and CDR2 is YENEEA. This CDR3 is CASSLGRSGANVLFF. The CDR3 DNA, read in part, is TGTGCCAGCAGCTTAGGAAGGTCTGGGGCCAACGTA.

Details on this clone: Other nucleotide sequences in the sample specify the same CDR3. CDR3 sequence reads: CASSPNRVKDRAKNIQYF. The sequenced part of the CDR3 DNA is TGTGCCAGCTCACCCAACAGGGTTAAGGACAGGGCCAAAAACATT. The gene calls are TRBV18 and TRBJ2-4; 7 bases are a match to TRBD1. With the read ending 3 residues before the CDR3 end, the germline J gene is used to fill in that end. The CDR3 consists of 18 residues. Germline CDR1 reads KGHSH; CDR2 reads LQKENI. Trimming removed 3 bases from V and 1 base from J; junction bases left unmatched: 12.

Comment on this clone: The read falls 3 residues short of the CDR3 end, and the missing part is taken from the germline J gene. The gene calls are TRBV27 and TRBJ2-7; the D gene could be TRBD1 or TRBD2 (5 bases each). The germline V gene has CDR1 MNHEY and CDR2 SMNVEV (reference sequence). CDR3 length: 17 amino acids. Trimming cost V 2 bases and J 2 bases, with 19 bases left between them. CDR3 amino acids: CASSLRGSRAGTYEQYF. CDR3 DNA (partial): TGTGCCAGCAGTTTAAGAGGTTCGAGGGCAGGGACCTACGAG.